This T cell receptor (beta chain) was obtained from a study of OX40 agonist ivuxolimab in advanced cancers. Looking at the study overall: Participants, around 80% male, averaged approximately 56 years of age, ranging from roughly 23 to 80. Antecedent anti-PD-1, anti-PD-L1 or anti-CTLA-4 therapy was permissible, with under 50% having received some. General study findings and limits: Within 6 weeks, CD4+ and CD8+ blood T cells expanded clonally at 0.1 to 3.0 mg/kg. Researchers did not establish what antigens the expanded peripheral T cells target.

V was trimmed by 0 bases and J by 7 bases, leaving 19 bases between them. Germline V lookup: CDR1 LGHNT, CDR2 FRNRAP. This CDR3 has 17 residues. The data were produced by immunoSEQ multiplex PCR, yet TCRdb's version contains in-frame clones alone and is incomplete. The table records 20,000 to 25,000 clones, more than 70% of them present only once. Turning to this clone: The target antigen is unknown.

This clonotype was obtained from an adult with an advanced solid tumor such as melanoma, head and neck, liver or kidney cancer. The V and J genes are TRBV12-5 and TRBJ1-5; possible D gene TRBD1, 6 bases. The starting material was CD4+ or CD8+ T cells sorted from blood, obtained in a trial of the OX40 agonist ivuxolimab. The CDR3 loop is CASGLVPGHKRRQPQHF. CDR3 coding DNA: TGTGCTAGTGGTTTGGTACCGGGACACAAAAGGAGGCAGCCCCAGCATTTT. Drawing the rest from reference TRBV12-5 and TRBJ1-5, the complete variable domain is DARVTQTPRHKVTEMGQEVTMRCQPILGHNTVFWYRQTMMQGLELLAYFRNRAPLDDSGMPKDRFSAEMPDATLATLKIQPSEPRDSAVYFCASGLVPGHKRRQPQHFGDGTRLSIL.